The 32 T cell receptor beta chains below all came from one sample that was sequenced in a study of a mutant IDH1 vaccine in newly diagnosed glioma. Time point indicated: week 47, end of study. It was 300 ug of mutant IDH1 20-mer peptide that made up each vaccine dose, given with topical imiquimod. Measured with immunoSEQ multiplex PCR; TCRdb has only the in-frame clones, and not every one. The sample has tens of thousands of clones; about 80% are singletons. Antigens of these TCRs are unknown. The specimen comprised PBMCs, sampled from a glioma patient whose treatment included an IDH1 peptide vaccine. These receptors all come from a man in his forties with glioma. Some clones in this sample may be carry-over from other donors' samples.

The rearrangement uses TRBV9 and TRBJ1-3; TRBD1 might be the D (6 bases). Germline V gene data show CDR1 as SGDLS and CDR2 as YYNGEE. The V end was cut by 3 bases, the J end by 3 bases, with 10 bases between. The CDR3 consists of 14 residues. CDR3 bases: TGTGCCAGCAGCGAGGGGGATGATGGAAACACCATATATTTT. It is translated as CASSEGDDGNTIYF.

This clone was detected only a few times. The chain links TRBV2 to TRBJ1-2; D is ambiguous. The CDR3 runs 11 residues. Germline loops: CDR1 SNHLY, CDR2 FYNNEI. The V end lost 6 bases, the J end lost 7 bases, and 9 bases lay between the germline ends. CDR3 loop: CASSHPGGYTF. DNA of the CDR3: TGTGCCAGCAGCCACCCTGGTGGCTACACCTTC.

CDR3 in amino acids: CAWSYGGSAREAFF. The CDR3 DNA reads as TGTGCCTGGAGTTATGGGGGGTCGGCTCGAGAAGCTTTCTTT. The V and J genes are TRBV30 and TRBJ1-1, with D perhaps matching TRBD1 (5 bases). CDR1 is GTSNPN and CDR2 is SVGIG in the germline V gene (reference sequence). CDR3 length: 14 residues. Trimming took 2 bases from V and 8 from J, leaving 18 bases between them. Full variable domain (missing parts from reference TRBV30 and TRBJ1-1): SQTIHQWPATLVQPVGSPLSLECTVEGTSNPNLYWYRQAAGRGLQLLFYSVGIGQISSEVPQNLSASRPQDRQFILSSKKLLLSDSGFYLCAWSYGGSAREAFFGQGTRLTVV.

V gene TRBV29-1 combines with J gene TRBJ2-7, with 7 bases matching TRBD1. Germline assignment: CDR1 SQVTM and CDR2 ANQGSEA. This CDR3 is 12 amino acids long. The ends lost 5 bases at V and 3 bases at J; junction bases unmatched: 4. CDR3 protein: CSVRDSIYEQYF. The CDR3 nucleotides are TGCAGCGTTCGGGACAGTATCTACGAGCAGTACTTC.

This chain joins TRBV11-2 and TRBJ2-5; tentative D call: TRBD1 (6 bases). This CDR3 comprises 13 residues. The germline V and J ends were trimmed by 3 bases and 4 bases, with 9 bases remaining between them. From germline, CDR1 is SGHAT and CDR2 FQNNGV. CDR3 bases: TGTGCCAGCAGCTTTTGGGGGCGAGAGACCCAGTACTTC. It codes for CASSFWGRETQYF.

The V call is TRBV5-4, the J call TRBJ2-1; 12 nucleotides agree with TRBD2. Germline V gene data show CDR1 as SGHNT and CDR2 as YYREEE (reference sequence). This CDR3 is 16 amino acids long. Losses at the gene ends were 4 bases for V and 10 bases for J; bases not matched to a gene: 12. CDR3: CASSLRLAGDHREQFF. CDR3 DNA sequence: TGTGCCAGCAGCCTAAGACTAGCGGGGGACCACAGGGAGCAGTTCTTC.

CDR3 sequence reads: CASSFHPNSPLHF. CDR3 bases: TGTGCCAGCAGCTTCCACCCTAATTCACCCCTCCACTTT. The V call is TRBV5-5, the J call TRBJ1-6, with no clear D. Germline V gene data show CDR1 as SGHKS and CDR2 as YYEKEE (reference sequence). V was clipped by 2 bases and J by 6 bases, with 6 bases between them. CDR3 length equals 13 residues.

A single count supports this clone. Here the CDR3 reads CASSVRASTEAFF. As DNA, the CDR3 is TGTGCCAGCAGTGTTAGGGCCTCCACTGAAGCTTTCTTT. V is TRBV2 and J is TRBJ1-1; D gene unclear. Germline V gene data show CDR1 as SNHLY and CDR2 as FYNNEI. The CDR3 is 13 amino acids. V gave up 4 bases and J gave up 4 bases, with 10 bases separating them.

The chain joins TRBV2 to TRBJ2-4; D remains ambiguous. V lost 3 bases and J 9 bases, leaving 12 bases between the germline ends. The CDR3 is made up of 13 amino acids. CDR1 SNHLY and CDR2 FYNNEI come from the germline V gene. The CDR3 protein is CASSEVVVGIQYF. The CDR3 coding sequence is TGTGCCAGCAGTGAGGTCGTTGTTGGCATTCAGTACTTC.

The V gene is TRBV4-1, the J gene TRBJ1-5; the D is unclear. The V gene lost 1 base and the J gene lost 6 bases, with 16 bases spanning the gap. The germline V gene has CDR1 MGHRA and CDR2 YSYEKL. The CDR3 totals 16 residues. The CDR3 is CASSQGGSGMSQPQHF. In DNA form, the CDR3 reads TGCGCCAGCAGCCAAGGAGGGTCAGGAATGAGTCAGCCCCAGCATTTT.

This rearrangement joins TRBV13 to TRBJ2-1; D possibly corresponds to TRBD2 (6 bases). V was pared by 5 bases and J by 0 bases, with 20 bases between. This CDR3 is 18 amino acids long. In germline, CDR1 is PRHDT, CDR2 FYEKMQ (reference sequence). Here the CDR3 DNA reads TGTGCCAGCAGCCTACAACCGCTCGGGGGAAGCTCCTACAATGAGCAGTTCTTC. Its protein product is CASSLQPLGGSSYNEQFF.

The chain recombines TRBV15 with TRBJ2-7, with 9 bases matching TRBD1. V lost 2 bases and J lost 3; bases outside the gene matches: 5. The length of the CDR3 is 15 residues. The germline V gene encodes CDR1 LNHNV and CDR2 YYDKDF (reference sequence). The CDR3 is CATSRRTGQGYEQYF. CDR3 DNA sequence: TGTGCCACCAGCAGAAGGACGGGACAGGGCTACGAGCAGTACTTC.

This clone showed up just a few times. The rearrangement uses TRBV10-3 and TRBJ1-3; TRBD1 agrees at 7 bases. Germline trimming cut 3 bases from V and 3 bases from J; bases unmatched to any gene: 5. The CDR3 is 15 residues long. CDR1 is ENHRY, CDR2 SYGVKD, per germline. CDR3 residues: CAISDTGVRGNTIYF. The CDR3, as DNA: TGTGCCATCAGTGACACAGGGGTTCGTGGAAACACCATATATTTT.

The chain joins TRBV18 to TRBJ1-4, with no clear D. V gave up 4 bases and J gave up 0 bases, with 3 bases separating them. Looked up from germline, CDR1 is KGHSH and CDR2 is LQKENI. The CDR3 contains 13 residues. The CDR3 sequence: CASSLATNEKLFF. The CDR3 DNA follows: TGTGCCAGCTCACTTGCAACTAATGAAAAACTGTTTTTT.

V usage is TRBV6-6 and J usage is TRBJ2-5, with TRBD1 matching over 8 bases. CDR3 length equals 14 residues. V gave up 5 bases and J gave up 2 bases; unmatched junction bases: 4. Per germline, CDR1 MNHNY and CDR2 SVGAGI (reference sequence). The CDR3 DNA reads as TGTGCCAGCAGTCGGACAGGGAGGCAAGAGACCCAGTACTTC. Its protein is CASSRTGRQETQYF.

The V call is TRBV11-2, the J call TRBJ2-7; D call uncertain. Trimming took off 7 bases at V and 0 bases at J, with 13 bases between the two ends. This CDR3 spans 14 amino acids. Germline CDR1 SGHAT, CDR2 FQNNGV. The CDR3 here is CASTRRSRSYEQYF. CDR3 in DNA: TGTGCCAGCACCAGGAGATCCCGCTCCTACGAGCAGTACTTC.

The rearrangement links TRBV2 to TRBJ2-7; no firm D call. Trimming removed 7 bases from V and 1 base from J, with 14 bases in between. Per the germline V gene, CDR1 is SNHLY and CDR2 is FYNNEI. The CDR3 is 14 amino acids. Here the CDR3 reads CASTRLLLSYEQYF. The CDR3 DNA reads as TGTGCCAGCACCAGGCTACTTTTGTCCTACGAGCAGTACTTC.

V usage is TRBV25-1 and J usage is TRBJ1-1; no firm D call. This CDR3 has 13 residues. Germline V gene data show CDR1 as MGHDK and CDR2 as SYGVNS. Between the trimmed V and J ends, which lost 5 bases and 4 bases, there was a span of 11 bases. This CDR3 reads CASSLVDGTEAFF. Here the CDR3 DNA reads TGTGCCAGCAGTCTGGTGGACGGCACTGAAGCTTTCTTT.

This clone is a singleton in its sample. This CDR3 is CASRDNQPQHF. The CDR3 DNA sequence: TGCGCCAGCAGGGACAATCAGCCCCAGCATTTT. The chain carries TRBV10-2 and TRBJ1-5; D is undetermined. Germline V lookup: CDR1 WSHSY, CDR2 SAAADI. The CDR3 contains 11 residues. V lost 6 bases to trimming and J lost 3 bases, with 3 bases between them.

The chain employs TRBV5-6 and TRBJ1-5, with a weak D call TRBD1 (6 bases). The CDR3 runs to 17 residues. Per germline, CDR1 SGHDT and CDR2 YYEEEE. V shed 1 base and J shed 0 bases, with 14 bases lying between them. The CDR3 sequence: CASSLRQAPYSNQPQHF. The CDR3 DNA reads TGTGCCAGCAGCTTGCGACAGGCCCCGTATAGCAATCAGCCCCAGCATTTT.

The chain has TRBV30 and TRBJ2-7; 8 positions agree with TRBD2. Germline V gene sequence: CDR1 GTSNPN, CDR2 SVGIG (reference sequence). Unmatched junction bases numbered 5, after V lost 2 bases and J lost 5 bases. The CDR3 is 13 residues long. CDR3 nucleotide sequence: TGTGCCTGGAGTTACGGGGGGGTGGACGAGCAGTACTTC. Its translation is CAWSYGGVDEQYF.

The chain joins TRBV5-1 to TRBJ1-1, with D possibly being TRBD1 (5 bases). This CDR3 is built from 14 residues. V was shortened by 0 bases and J by 0 bases, with 6 bases between the two germline ends. CDR1 SGHRS and CDR2 YFSETQ come from the germline V gene. CDR3 in DNA: TGCGCCAGCAGCTTGGACAGGTTGAACACTGAAGCTTTCTTT. Its translation: CASSLDRLNTEAFF.

This clone was detected a few times. V and J are TRBV4-1 and TRBJ1-1; D is perhaps TRBD1 (5 bases). The CDR3 spans 14 residues. Trimming removed 5 bases from V and 3 bases from J, with 13 bases in between. The germline gives CDR1 MGHRA, CDR2 YSYEKL. CDR3 residues: CASSAQGGDTEAFF. Written as DNA, the CDR3 is TGCGCCAGCAGCGCCCAGGGTGGGGACACTGAAGCTTTCTTT.

The chain recombines TRBV2 with TRBJ1-2; no clear D gene. CDR1 is SNHLY, CDR2 FYNNEI, per germline. Between the trimmed V and J ends, which lost 5 bases and 3 bases, there was a span of 16 bases. CDR3 length: 15 amino acids. CDR3 nucleotide sequence: TGTGCCAGCAGTCCTAGGTCAGTAGGGTACTATGGCTACACCTTC. Residues: CASSPRSVGYYGYTF.

The V and J genes are TRBV28 and TRBJ2-7; D is possibly TRBD1 (5 bases). The CDR3 runs 11 residues. V was pared by 5 bases and J by 5 bases, with 7 bases between. CDR1 and CDR2 from the germline V gene are MDHEN and SYDVKM. The CDR3 DNA is TGTGCCAGCAGTCTCAGGGACGAGCAGTACTTC. Protein sequence: CASSLRDEQYF.

There are a few counts of this clone. The chain joins TRBV29-1 to TRBJ1-1, with D perhaps TRBD1 (6 bases). Germline values: CDR1 SQVTM, CDR2 ANQGSEA. The ends were cut back, 7 bases at V and 7 bases at J, with 19 bases in the middle. The CDR3 has 13 amino acids. CDR3 region: CSARTAEGGEAFF. CDR3 sequence (DNA): TGCAGCGCTCGGACAGCCGAAGGAGGTGAAGCTTTCTTT.

DNA of the CDR3: TGTGCCAGCAGCCTCCCAGGTGGAGGCCCGAACACTGAAGCTTTCTTT. Its translation is CASSLPGGGPNTEAFF. The chain couples TRBV7-9 to TRBJ1-1; D is ambiguous. Per the germline V gene, CDR1 is SEHNR and CDR2 is FQNEAQ (reference sequence). With 5 bases removed from V and 1 base from J, the gap between germline ends came to 17 bases. The CDR3 runs 16 residues.

V is TRBV10-3 and J is TRBJ2-3; D might be TRBD2 (7 bases). There are 14 residues in the CDR3. V dropped 1 base and J dropped 4 bases, with 9 bases sitting between them. The germline V gene has CDR1 ENHRY and CDR2 SYGVKD. The CDR3 region is CAISELGGPDTQYF. The CDR3 bases are TGTGCCATCAGTGAGTTGGGGGGGCCAGATACGCAGTATTTT.

This chain joins TRBV5-5 and TRBJ2-5; D unclear. The germline V gene encodes CDR1 SGHKS and CDR2 YYEKEE (reference sequence). The CDR3 is made up of 14 amino acids. V gave up 4 bases and J gave up 5 bases, with 15 bases separating them. CDR3 region: CASSQTRSVETQYF. The CDR3 bases are TGTGCCAGCAGCCAGACCCGAAGCGTGGAGACCCAGTACTTC.

This clone was found a few times. This chain connects TRBV6-6 to TRBJ1-5; D perhaps matches TRBD1 (6 bases). Between the trimmed V and J ends, which lost 5 bases and 1 base, there was a span of 12 bases. Germline V gives CDR1 MNHNY, CDR2 SVGAGI (reference sequence). The CDR3 has 15 amino acids. As DNA, the CDR3 is TGTGCCAGCAGTACCGGGACAAGAAGCAATCAGCCCCAGCATTTT. As protein: CASSTGTRSNQPQHF.

The rearrangement joins TRBV7-8 to TRBJ2-5; D not resolved. The CDR3 runs 13 residues. Between the trimmed V and J ends, which lost 4 bases and 4 bases, there was a span of 10 bases. Germline loops: CDR1 SGHVS, CDR2 FQNEAQ. DNA for the CDR3: TGTGCCAGCAGCTCGCCCCCGGGAGAGACCCAGTACTTC. Protein: CASSSPPGETQYF.

J is TRBJ2-5 and V is TRBV5-1, with a weak D call TRBD2 (6 bases). The germline CDR1 and CDR2 sequences are SGHRS and YFSETQ. Trimming cost V 4 bases and J 2 bases, with 18 bases left between them. The CDR3 loop spans 16 amino acids. Here the CDR3 DNA reads TGCGCCAGCAGCGCCGGAGGGTCCGGGTTGCAAGAGACCCAGTACTTC. This codes for CASSAGGSGLQETQYF.